This T cell receptor (beta chain) came from a study of T-cell memory formation after mild COVID-19 (dated by TCRdb to about 2021). In terms of the full investigation: TCR sequence clusters from the two donors were found to be largely donor specific. Two young, previously healthy adult volunteers made up the cohort, one male and one female. In a couple of donors, T-cell clones that expanded and contracted after mild COVID-19 were tracked by sequencing TCRalpha and TCRbeta repertoires over time.

Its CDR3 holds 16 amino acids, cysteine through phenylalanine. The read is trimmed to its CDR3 DNA, 48 bases read in frame from base 1. Ends trimmed: V by 4 bases, J by 6 bases; bases unmatched to a gene: 10. CDR1 and CDR2 are drawn from the germline V gene: LGHNA, YNFKEQ. The paper as a whole reports these results and caveats: Some responding clones were detected in pre-infection memory, suggesting pre-existing cross-reactive memory T cells joined the SARS-CoV-2 response. Contracting CD4+ clones appeared mostly in the CM and EM memory subsets, whereas CD8+ clones were enriched in EMRA. SARS-CoV-2 specificity of the second-wave clones peaking on day 37 was not confirmed. Clones contracting from day 15 to 85 had balanced CD4/CD8 phenotypes, while a second wave expanding from day 15 to 37 was biased towards CD4+. Only two mild cases were covered in the study, and larger cohorts including severe cases with pre-infection samples were considered necessary.

This clonotype has ten or more counts. What this receptor recognizes is not known. Base qualities are not recorded, but no much larger clone differs from it by a single base. Ficoll-Paque density gradient centrifugation was the method used to isolate PBMCs. The instrument given in TCRdb is Illumina NovaSeq 6000. TCRalpha and TCRbeta cDNA libraries were built by 5'RACE with constant-segment primers, adding sample barcodes and unique molecular identifiers. Trizol reagent was used to extract RNA from every sample. The libraries were amplified in two PCR steps, and the second step added a second sample barcode and Illumina TruSeq adapters. Libraries were sequenced on an Illumina NovaSeq with 2 x 150 bp paired-end reads. Processing in the source paper ran as follows. With migec v1.2.7, reads were demultiplexed and then collapsed into UMI-guided consensus sequences. Using mixcr v2.1.11, the UMI consensuses were aligned to TRA and TRB V and J templates and assembled into clonotypes. Expanded or contracted clonotypes were those called significant by both edgeR and NoisET, with noise models trained on biological replicates. For edgeR calls, the cutoffs were a false discovery rate-adjusted p below 0.01 and a log2 fold-change threshold of 1. As an exploratory analysis of dynamics, max-normalized trajectories of the 1000 most abundant clonotypes were examined by PCA with hierarchical clustering. Separately sequenced CD4+ and CD8+ repertoires were used to assign a CD4 or CD8 phenotype to each responding clone. TCRdb's own reprocessing of the public reads used fastp at Q25 and MiXCR and kept productive beta chains. Each CDR3 protein gets just one entry, which takes the most common genes and DNA from the rows behind it. Here the V and J calls rest on TCRdb's processing, not on the authors' analysis. Present in this sample are around 340,000 distinct CDR3 sequences, 12% to 15% of which were seen just once. The ten top clones hold about 20% of the sample.

Specimen: PBMCs or a T cell subset sorted from them (not recorded which). This TCR derives from a man aged 18 to 30 who had mild COVID-19 (a few samples of this study predate the infection). The sample titles of this study are shuffled in the database, so cell type and time point are left out; the donor was told from shared clones. The V and J genes are TRBV4-2 and TRBJ2-3, and 10 bases in between align with TRBD2. In nucleotide form, the sequence is TGTGCCAGCAGCCTCCGGAGCGGGGGGGCCTCTGATACGCAGTATTTT. This translates into CASSLRSGGASDTQYF.